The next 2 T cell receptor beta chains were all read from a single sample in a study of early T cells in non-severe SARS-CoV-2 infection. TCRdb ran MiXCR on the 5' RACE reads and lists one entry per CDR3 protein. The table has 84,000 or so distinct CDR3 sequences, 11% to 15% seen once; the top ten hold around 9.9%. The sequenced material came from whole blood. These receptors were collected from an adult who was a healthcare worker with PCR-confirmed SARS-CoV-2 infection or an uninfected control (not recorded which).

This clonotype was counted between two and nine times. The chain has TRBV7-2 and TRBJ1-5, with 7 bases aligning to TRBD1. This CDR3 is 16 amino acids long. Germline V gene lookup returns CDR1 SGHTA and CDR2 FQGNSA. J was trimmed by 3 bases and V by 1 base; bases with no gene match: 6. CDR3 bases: TGTGCCAGCAGCTTAGTGGGGGGACAGACCAATCAGCCCCAGCATTTT. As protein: CASSLVGGQTNQPQHF.

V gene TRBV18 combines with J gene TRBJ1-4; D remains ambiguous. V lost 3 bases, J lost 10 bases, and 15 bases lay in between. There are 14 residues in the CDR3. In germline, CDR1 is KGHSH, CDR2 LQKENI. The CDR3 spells CASSPVDESVKLFF. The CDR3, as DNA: TGTGCCAGCTCACCGGTCGATGAGTCCGTAAAACTGTTTTTT.